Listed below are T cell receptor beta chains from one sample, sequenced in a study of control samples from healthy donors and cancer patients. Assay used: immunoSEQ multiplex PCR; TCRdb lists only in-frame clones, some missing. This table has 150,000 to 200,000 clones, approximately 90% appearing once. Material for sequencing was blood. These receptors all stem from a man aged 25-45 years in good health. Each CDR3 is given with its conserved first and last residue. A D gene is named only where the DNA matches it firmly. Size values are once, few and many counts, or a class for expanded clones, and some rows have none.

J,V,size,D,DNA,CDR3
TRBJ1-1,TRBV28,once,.,TGTGCCAGCAGTTTGTTTAGGGAAAACGGGGCTTTCTTT,CASSLFRENGAFF
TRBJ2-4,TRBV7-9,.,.,TGTGCCAGCAGTCCTAACAGTTTGCACATTCAGTACTTC,CASSPNSLHIQYF
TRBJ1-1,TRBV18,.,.,TGTGCCAGCTCACCCGGTGGGTGGGCTTTCTTT,CASSPGGWAFF
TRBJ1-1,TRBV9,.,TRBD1,TGTGCCAGCAGCGTCTCAGGACAGGGAGGTGAAGCTTTCTTT,CASSVSGQGGEAFF
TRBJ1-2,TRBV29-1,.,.,TGCAGCGTCCCCCTTCGGTTTGGGGAGGAATATGGGAAGGGCTACACCTTC,CSVPLRFGEEYGKGYTF
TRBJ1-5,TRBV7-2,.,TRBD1,TGTGCCAGCAGCTTAGGACAGGGGGCCTGGCAGCCCCAGCATTTT,CASSLGQGAWQPQHF
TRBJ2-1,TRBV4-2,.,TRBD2,TGTGCCAGCAGCCCGGGAGGGTACAATGAGCAGTTCTTC,CASSPGGYNEQFF
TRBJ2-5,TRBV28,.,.,TGTGCCAGCAGTTTGAGGTACTCGGGGGCGACCCAGTACTTC,CASSLRYSGATQYF
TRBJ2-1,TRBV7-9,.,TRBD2,TGTGCCAGCAGCTTAGTAGCTAGCGGGAGCTCCTACAATGAGCAGTTCTTC,CASSLVASGSSYNEQFF
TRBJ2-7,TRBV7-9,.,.,TGTGCCAGCATCCCCGATGGAGGAACCTACGAGCAGTACTTC,CASIPDGGTYEQYF
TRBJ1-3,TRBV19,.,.,TGTGCCAGTAGTTTACGACAGTCCAGCTCTGGAAACACCATATATTTT,CASSLRQSSSGNTIYF
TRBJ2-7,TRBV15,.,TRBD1,TGTGCCACCAGCAGAGAGTCACCGGGACAGTACTACGAGCAGTACTTC,CATSRESPGQYYEQYF
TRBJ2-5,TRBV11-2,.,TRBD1,TGTGCCAGCAGCACCGGACAGGCAAAAGAGACCCAGTACTTC,CASSTGQAKETQYF
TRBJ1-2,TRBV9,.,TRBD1,TGTGCCAGCAGCGTAGGGGACAGCTTCTATGGCTACACCTTC,CASSVGDSFYGYTF
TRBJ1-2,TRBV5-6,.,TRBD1,TGTGCCAGCAGCAACAACAGGGGCGGCTACACCTTC,CASSNNRGGYTF
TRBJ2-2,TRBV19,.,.,TGTGCAGTACCGGCTGGCCACGACACCGGGGAGCTGTTTTTT,CAVPAGHDTGELFF
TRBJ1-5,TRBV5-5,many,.,TGTGCCAGCAGCTTGGGATGGGGGGATAGCAATCAGCCCCAGCATTTT,CASSLGWGDSNQPQHF
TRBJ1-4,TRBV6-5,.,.,TGTGCCAGCAGTTACAGGCAGTCCAATGAAAAACTGTTTTTT,CASSYRQSNEKLFF
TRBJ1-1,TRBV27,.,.,TGTGCCAGCAGTGCTGCGGGGCTAAACACTGAAGCTTTCTTT,CASSAAGLNTEAFF
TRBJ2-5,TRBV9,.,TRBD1,TGTGCCAGCAGCGTCCGGGACAGACGGGAGACCCAGTACTTC,CASSVRDRRETQYF
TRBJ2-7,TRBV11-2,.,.,TGTGCCAGCAGCTCGACCGGGACTCCCTCCTACGAGCAGTACTTC,CASSSTGTPSYEQYF
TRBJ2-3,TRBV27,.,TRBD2,TGTGCCAGCAGTTCCTTCCCCGGGGGGGGACTTTCAGATACGCAGTATTTT,CASSSFPGGGLSDTQYF
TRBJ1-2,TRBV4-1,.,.,TGCGCCAGCAGCCAAGATCGGGGAGTTGGCTATGGCTACACCTTC,CASSQDRGVGYGYTF
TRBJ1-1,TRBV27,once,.,TGTGCCAGCAGGCCTCCAGGGAGCACTGAAGCTTTCTTT,CASRPPGSTEAFF
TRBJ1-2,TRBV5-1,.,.,TGCGCCAGCAGCGACACCTCCAACTATGGCTACACCTTC,CASSDTSNYGYTF
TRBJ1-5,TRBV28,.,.,TGTGCCAGCAGTTTGGATTCGGCCAGATATCAGCCCCAGCATTTT,CASSLDSARYQPQHF
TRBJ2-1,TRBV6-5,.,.,TGTGCCAGCAGTTACATTGGGTCGGGGGTTCAGTTCTTC,CASSYIGSGVQFF
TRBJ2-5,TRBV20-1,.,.,TGCAGTGCCGGAGCAGGGGAGACCCAGTACTTC,CSAGAGETQYF
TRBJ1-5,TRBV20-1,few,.,TGCAGTGCTAGAGCCGGGCGGCCCCAGCATTTT,CSARAGRPQHF
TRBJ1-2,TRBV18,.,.,TGTGCCAGCTCACCTACCCGGGACAACCACTATGGCTACACCTTC,CASSPTRDNHYGYTF
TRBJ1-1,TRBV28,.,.,TGTGCCAGCAGTTTAAGTCAAGAGAACACTGAAGCTTTCTTT,CASSLSQENTEAFF
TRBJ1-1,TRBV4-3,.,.,TGCGCCAGCAGCCAAGATCAGAACCCCAACACTGAAGCTTTCTTT,CASSQDQNPNTEAFF
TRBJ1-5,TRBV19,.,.,TGTGCCAGTAGTCTTGGACAGAACAATCAGCCCCAGCATTTT,CASSLGQNNQPQHF
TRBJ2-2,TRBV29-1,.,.,TGCAGCGTTGAACAGTTGATGGGCGGGGAGCTGTTTTTT,CSVEQLMGGELFF
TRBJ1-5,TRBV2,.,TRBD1,TGTGCCAGCACCCTAGGGACAGGGGTCAATCAGCCCCAGCATTTT,CASTLGTGVNQPQHF
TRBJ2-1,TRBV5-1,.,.,TGCGCCAGCAGCCTAGCAGACGCTGGCAATGAGCAGTTCTTC,CASSLADAGNEQFF
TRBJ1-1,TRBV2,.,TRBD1,TGTGCCAGCAGGGCGCTGACAGGGGTGAGCACTGAAGCTTTCTTT,CASRALTGVSTEAFF
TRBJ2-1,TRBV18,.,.,TGTGCCAGCTCACCAACTAGCTACAATGAGCAGTTCTTC,CASSPTSYNEQFF
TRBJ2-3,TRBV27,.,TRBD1,TGTGCCACCACGAGGGGGCATACGCAGTATTTT,CATTRGHTQYF
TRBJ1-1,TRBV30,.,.,TGTGCCTGGAGTAGAGATGAAGCTTTCTTT,CAWSRDEAFF
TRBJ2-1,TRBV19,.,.,TGTGCCAGTTCTCCCAATAGCGGAATAAATGAGCAGTTCTTC,CASSPNSGINEQFF
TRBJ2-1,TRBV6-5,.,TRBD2,TGTGCCAGCAGAACCGGGGGGACCGCCTACAATGAGCAGTTCTTC,CASRTGGTAYNEQFF